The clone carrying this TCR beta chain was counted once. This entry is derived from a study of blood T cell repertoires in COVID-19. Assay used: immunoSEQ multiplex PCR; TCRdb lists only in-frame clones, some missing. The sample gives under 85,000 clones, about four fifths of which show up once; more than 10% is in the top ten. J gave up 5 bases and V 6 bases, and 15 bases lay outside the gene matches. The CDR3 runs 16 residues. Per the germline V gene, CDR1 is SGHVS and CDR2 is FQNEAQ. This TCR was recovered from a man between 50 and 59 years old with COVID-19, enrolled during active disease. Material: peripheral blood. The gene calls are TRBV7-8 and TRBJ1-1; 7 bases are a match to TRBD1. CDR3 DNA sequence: TGTGCCAGCAGGCCCCCTTATCGACAGGGCGGAACTGAAGCTTTCTTT. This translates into CASRPPYRQGGTEAFF. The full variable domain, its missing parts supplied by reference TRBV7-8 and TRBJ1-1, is GAGVSQSPRYKVAKRGQDVALRCDPISGHVSLFWYQQALGQGPEFLTYFQNEAQLDKSGLPSDRFFAERPEGSVSTLKIQRTQQEDSAVYLCASRPPYRQGGTEAFFGQGTRLTVV.